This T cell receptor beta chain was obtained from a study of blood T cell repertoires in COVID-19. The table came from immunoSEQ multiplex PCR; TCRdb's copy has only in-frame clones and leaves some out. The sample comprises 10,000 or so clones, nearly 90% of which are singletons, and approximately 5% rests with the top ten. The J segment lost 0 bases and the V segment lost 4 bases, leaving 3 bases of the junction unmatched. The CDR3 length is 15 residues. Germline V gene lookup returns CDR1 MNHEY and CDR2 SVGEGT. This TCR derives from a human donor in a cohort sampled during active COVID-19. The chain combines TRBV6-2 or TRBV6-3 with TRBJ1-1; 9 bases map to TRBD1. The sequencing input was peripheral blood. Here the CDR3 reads CASSWGQGVNTEAFF. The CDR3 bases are TGTGCCAGCAGTTGGGGACAGGGTGTGAACACTGAAGCTTTCTTT.